These T cell receptor beta chains were read from a single sample in a study of blood T cell repertoires in COVID-19. Generated by immunoSEQ multiplex PCR, the TCRdb table keeps only in-frame clones and is missing some. Of about 200,000 clones detected, 80% to 90% appear once; the ten largest clones hold roughly 11%. Sequencing was carried out using peripheral blood. The receptors derive from a human donor with active or convalescent COVID-19. The donor label of this sample is uncertain. The CDR3 runs from the conserved cysteine through the conserved F or W. The order of the fields is clone size, D gene, J gene, V gene, CDR3 DNA, CDR3 protein. D genes are given only for firm matches. The size field is filled for only some rows; it gives once, few, many or a size class.

size: once
D: TRBD2
J: TRBJ2-1
V: TRBV4-2
DNA: TGTGCCAGCAGCCAGGGTAGCGGGGGAGACTACAATGAGCAGTTCTTC
CDR3: CASSQGSGGDYNEQFF

size: NA
D: TRBD2
J: TRBJ2-1
V: TRBV7-6
DNA: TGTGCCAGCAGCGTCACTAGCGGATACAATGAGCAGTTCTTC
CDR3: CASSVTSGYNEQFF

size: NA
D: TRBD2
J: TRBJ2-3
V: TRBV10-1
DNA: TGCGCCAGCAGTGAGTCGGGACTAGGGACAGATACGCAGTATTTT
CDR3: CASSESGLGTDTQYF

size: NA
D: NA
J: TRBJ2-7
V: TRBV14
DNA: TGTGCCAGCAGCCAAGATCCCGGGGACGAGCAGTACTTC
CDR3: CASSQDPGDEQYF

size: NA
D: NA
J: TRBJ2-2
V: TRBV6-2/TRBV6-3
DNA: TGTGCCAGCAGCAGCATTTTACTGGAGCTGTTTTTT
CDR3: CASSSILLELFF

size: NA
D: TRBD2
J: TRBJ2-7
V: TRBV2
DNA: TGTGCCAGCAGTATGGAGCGGGATTCCTACGAGCAGTACTTC
CDR3: CASSMERDSYEQYF

size: NA
D: TRBD1
J: TRBJ2-3
V: TRBV10-3
DNA: TGTGCCATAACTCCGGGACAGAACACAGATACGCAGTATTTT
CDR3: CAITPGQNTDTQYF

size: NA
D: NA
J: TRBJ1-6
V: TRBV5-1
DNA: TGCGCCAGCAGCTTGGCGGGACAATGGGATTCACCCCTCCACTTT
CDR3: CASSLAGQWDSPLHF

size: NA
D: NA
J: TRBJ1-3
V: TRBV6-5
DNA: TGTGCCAGCAGTTACCAGGGTTTGGGCTCTGGAAACACCATATATTTT
CDR3: CASSYQGLGSGNTIYF

size: NA
D: NA
J: TRBJ1-6
V: TRBV6-5
DNA: TGTGCCAGCAGAACCGGGAATAGGAATTCACCCCTCCACTTT
CDR3: CASRTGNRNSPLHF

size: once
D: NA
J: TRBJ2-2
V: TRBV5-1
DNA: TGCGCCAGCAGCTTCACCGGGGGGAACACCGGGGAGCTGTTTTTT
CDR3: CASSFTGGNTGELFF

size: NA
D: TRBD2
J: TRBJ2-5
V: TRBV14
DNA: TGTGCCAGCAGCTCCAGCGGGGGTCAAGAGACCCAGTACTTC
CDR3: CASSSSGGQETQYF

size: NA
D: NA
J: TRBJ1-1
V: TRBV9
DNA: TGTGCCAGCAGCGTTTCAGGGGAGGGCACTGAAGCTTTCTTT
CDR3: CASSVSGEGTEAFF

size: NA
D: TRBD2
J: TRBJ2-7
V: TRBV27
DNA: TGTGCCAGCACTCTATGGCGCGGGAGAAGGCCCGTGGCCTACGAGCAGTACTTC
CDR3: CASTLWRGRRPVAYEQYF

size: NA
D: TRBD2
J: TRBJ2-1
V: TRBV4-3
DNA: TGCGCCAGCAGCCAAGACGCCGGGACTATGGACAATGAGCAGTTCTTC
CDR3: CASSQDAGTMDNEQFF

size: few
D: NA
J: TRBJ1-4
V: TRBV9
DNA: TGTGCCAGCAGCCCAGAGACAGGAAATGAAAAACTGTTTTTT
CDR3: CASSPETGNEKLFF

size: once
D: TRBD1
J: TRBJ1-5
V: TRBV14
DNA: TGTGCCAGCAGAGGGGGAGGGACAGGGAAACTAGGGCAGCCCCAGCATTTT
CDR3: CASRGGGTGKLGQPQHF

size: NA
D: NA
J: TRBJ2-7
V: TRBV6-5
DNA: TGTGCCAGCAGTTACCTCGCGGGGAGACTCGGCGAGCAGTACTTC
CDR3: CASSYLAGRLGEQYF

size: NA
D: NA
J: TRBJ1-2
V: TRBV10-2
DNA: TGCGCCAGCAGTGGTCCCCGGTACTATGGCTACACCTTC
CDR3: CASSGPRYYGYTF

size: NA
D: NA
J: TRBJ2-2
V: TRBV23-1
DNA: TGCGCCAGCAGTCAATTTGGGGGGAGGAACACCGGGGAGCTGTTTTTT
CDR3: CASSQFGGRNTGELFF

size: NA
D: NA
J: TRBJ1-3
V: TRBV2
DNA: TGTGCCAGCATGGCAGGGTTGGGTGGAAACACCATATATTTT
CDR3: CASMAGLGGNTIYF

size: NA
D: TRBD2
J: TRBJ2-7
V: TRBV6-5
DNA: TGTGCCAGCAGGCAACTAGCGGTCACCTACGGGCAGTACTTC
CDR3: CASRQLAVTYGQYF

size: NA
D: NA
J: TRBJ1-2
V: TRBV6-5
DNA: TGTGCCAGCAGCCCCAGGGAAGCCTATGGCTACACCTTC
CDR3: CASSPREAYGYTF

size: once
D: TRBD2
J: TRBJ2-7
V: TRBV6-1
DNA: TGTGCCAGCAGTGAACAGGCTAGCGGGGGGGGGTACGAGCAGTACTTC
CDR3: CASSEQASGGGYEQYF

size: NA
D: TRBD2
J: TRBJ2-1
V: TRBV5-4
DNA: TGTGCCAGCAGCTTTTATCGATTAGCGGGAGGTTTCTCCTACAATGAGCAGTTCTTC
CDR3: CASSFYRLAGGFSYNEQFF

size: NA
D: TRBD2
J: TRBJ2-2
V: TRBV6-5
DNA: TGTGCCAGCAGACTACTAGCGGGGGGAGGGGAGCTGTTTTTT
CDR3: CASRLLAGGGELFF